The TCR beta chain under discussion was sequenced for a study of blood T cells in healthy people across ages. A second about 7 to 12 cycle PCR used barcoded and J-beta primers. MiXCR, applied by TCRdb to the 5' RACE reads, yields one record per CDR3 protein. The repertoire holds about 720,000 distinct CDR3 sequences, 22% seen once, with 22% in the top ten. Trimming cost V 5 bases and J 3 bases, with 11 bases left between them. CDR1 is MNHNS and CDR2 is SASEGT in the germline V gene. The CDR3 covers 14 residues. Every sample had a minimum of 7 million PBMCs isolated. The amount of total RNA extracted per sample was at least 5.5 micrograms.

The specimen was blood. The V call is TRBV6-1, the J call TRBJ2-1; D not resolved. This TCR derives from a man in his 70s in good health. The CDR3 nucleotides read TGTGCCAGCAGTTCGTCTTGGAACTACAATGAGCAGTTCTTC. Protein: CASSSSWNYNEQFF.